The 16 T cell receptor beta chains below were found in one sample sequenced in a study of blood T cell repertoires in COVID-19. The protocol was immunoSEQ multiplex PCR, while the TCRdb copy is restricted to in-frame clones and leaves out a portion. The sample comprises 150,000 to 200,000 clones, 80% to 90% of which are singletons, and approximately 5.4% rests with the top ten. Sample: peripheral blood. These receptors were taken from a woman aged 50 to 65 with COVID-19, enrolled during active disease.

The genes are TRBV29-1 and TRBJ1-3, with 7 bases identical to TRBD1. CDR1 is SQVTM and CDR2 is ANQGSEA in the germline V gene. With V trimmed by 6 bases and J by 4 bases, 3 bases remained unmatched. The CDR3 is made up of 12 amino acids. The CDR3 is CSVEGAGNTIYF. The DNA for the CDR3 is TGCAGCGTGGAGGGGGCAGGAAACACCATATATTTT.

The chain is built from TRBV7-9 and TRBJ2-7, with 10 bases that match TRBD2. Per germline, CDR1 SEHNR and CDR2 FQNEAQ (reference sequence). V dropped 4 bases and J dropped 2; count of bases not matched to a gene: 5. The CDR3 consists of 15 residues. The CDR3 sequence is CASSSPSGGTYEQYF. The DNA of the CDR3 is TGTGCCAGCAGCTCACCTAGCGGGGGTACCTACGAGCAGTACTTC.

This chain connects TRBV25-1 to TRBJ1-5; TRBD1 aligns across 9 bases. This CDR3 has 12 residues. V shed 9 bases, J shed 4 bases, and the junction held 1 base outside the gene matches. The germline V gene encodes CDR1 MGHDK and CDR2 SYGVNS. This CDR3 reads CARDRGNQPQHF. DNA for the CDR3: TGTGCCAGGGACAGGGGAAATCAGCCCCAGCATTTT. Drawing the rest from reference TRBV25-1 and TRBJ1-5, the complete variable domain is EADIYQTPRYLVIGTGKKITLECSQTMGHDKMYWYQQDPGMELHLIHYSYGVNSTEKGDLSSESTVSRIRTEHFPLTLESARPSHTSQYLCARDRGNQPQHFGDGTRLSIL.

V usage is TRBV7-8 and J usage is TRBJ2-7; D is undetermined. The CDR3 consists of 15 residues. The V end lost 5 bases, the J end lost 2 bases, and 16 bases lay between the germline ends. Germline V gene data show CDR1 as SGHVS and CDR2 as FQNEAQ. CDR3 in amino acids: CASSPTGTDTYEQYF. The CDR3 DNA follows: TGTGCCAGCAGCCCCACTGGAACAGATACCTACGAGCAGTACTTC.

The chain links TRBV3-1 (or the pseudogene TRBV3-2) to TRBJ2-1, with 15 bases fitting TRBD2. V was clipped by 3 bases and J by 10 bases; unmatched bases: 4. Germline assignment: CDR1 LGHDT and CDR2 YNNKEL (reference sequence). This CDR3 comprises 15 residues. The CDR3 DNA sequence: TGTGCCAGCAGCCAGGGGACTAGCGGGGGGACGGAGCAGTTCTTC. This sequence encodes CASSQGTSGGTEQFF.

The rearrangement uses TRBV7-2 and TRBJ1-4; the D is unclear. This CDR3 contains 14 residues. Trimming removed 3 bases from V and 4 bases from J, with 9 bases in between. Looked up from germline, CDR1 is SGHTA and CDR2 is FQGNSA. The CDR3 region has the DNA TGTGCCAGCAGCTTGATTCAGTTTAATGAAAAACTGTTTTTT. This encodes CASSLIQFNEKLFF. Based on the CDR3 plus reference TRBV7-2 and TRBJ1-4, the full variable domain is GAGVSQSPSNKVTEKGKDVELRCDPISGHTALYWYRQSLGQGLEFLIYFQGNSAPDKSGLPSDRFSAERTGGSVSTLTIQRTQQEDSAVYLCASSLIQFNEKLFFGSGTQLSVL.

The genes are TRBV4-1 and TRBJ2-7; TRBD2 agrees at 8 bases. V lost 11 bases, J lost 2 bases, and 8 bases stayed unmatched. Germline loops: CDR1 MGHRA, CDR2 YSYEKL. The CDR3 spans 13 residues. As DNA, the CDR3 is TGCGCCGCAGGAGCGGGGGAAACCTACGAGCAGTACTTC. It encodes CAAGAGETYEQYF.

V is TRBV11-3 and J is TRBJ2-2, with D perhaps TRBD1 (5 bases). CDR1 and CDR2 from the germline V gene are SGHNT and YENEEA. Trimming stripped 2 bases from V and 2 bases from J, with 9 bases between. The CDR3 sequence is 15 residues long. In DNA, the CDR3 is TGTGCCAGCAGCTTACGGACACCAAACACCGGGGAGCTGTTTTTT. Its protein product is CASSLRTPNTGELFF.

CDR3 DNA sequence: TGTGCCAGCAGCTCCGTAACTAGCGGCCACTACAATGAGCAGTTCTTC. Amino acids: CASSSVTSGHYNEQFF. V usage is TRBV7-9 and J usage is TRBJ2-1, with 8 bases that match TRBD2. V lost 4 bases to trimming and J lost 3 bases; unmatched junction nucleotides: 8. Germline V gives CDR1 SEHNR, CDR2 FQNEAQ (reference sequence). The CDR3 is 16 residues long.

This chain uses TRBV4-1 with TRBJ2-1, with 15 bases fitting TRBD2. CDR1 and CDR2 from the germline V gene are MGHRA and YSYEKL. J was trimmed by 7 bases and V by 3 bases; bases with no gene match: 13. The CDR3 is made up of 19 amino acids. CDR3 DNA sequence: TGCGCCAGCAGCCATGCCGGGACTAGCGGGGGGCCCCGGCGGAATGAGCAGTTCTTC. Translated, it gives CASSHAGTSGGPRRNEQFF.

This clone was seen just once. This chain connects TRBV18 to TRBJ2-1; D might be TRBD2 (5 bases). The CDR3 covers 13 residues. V shed 3 bases and J shed 4 bases, with 7 bases lying between them. Germline CDR1 and CDR2: KGHSH and LQKENI. The CDR3 DNA is TGTGCCAGCTCACCTAGAGGGTACAATGAGCAGTTCTTC. As protein: CASSPRGYNEQFF.

This rearrangement joins TRBV3-1 (or the pseudogene TRBV3-2) to TRBJ2-5; D unclear. V was trimmed by 3 bases and J by 2 bases, leaving 10 bases between them. Germline CDR1 LGHDT, CDR2 YNNKEL (reference sequence). CDR3 length equals 14 residues. Written as DNA, the CDR3 is TGTGCCAGCAGCCAGGGCTGGATTCAAGAGACCCAGTACTTC. Translated, it gives CASSQGWIQETQYF.

The rearrangement uses TRBV7-9 and TRBJ2-1; 10 bases align to TRBD1. Unmatched junction bases numbered 9, after V lost 3 bases and J lost 7 bases. Germline lookup yields CDR1 SEHNR and CDR2 FQNEAQ (reference sequence). This CDR3 contains 16 residues. The CDR3 is CASSFPKGQGNNEQFF. The CDR3 nucleotides are TGTGCCAGCAGCTTCCCCAAGGGACAGGGGAATAATGAGCAGTTCTTC.

The rearrangement joins TRBV18 to TRBJ2-5, with TRBD1 identical over 9 bases. CDR1 and CDR2 (germline): KGHSH, LQKENI. The trim removed 4 bases at V and 1 base at J, leaving 10 bases unmatched. This CDR3 is 17 amino acids long. The CDR3 spells CASSRQGGPNGQETQYF. Here the CDR3 DNA reads TGTGCCAGCTCACGACAGGGGGGACCCAATGGCCAAGAGACCCAGTACTTC.

The rearrangement links TRBV28 to TRBJ1-6; tentative D call: TRBD1 (6 bases). V shed 2 bases and J shed 0 bases, with 11 bases lying between them. The CDR3 spans 17 residues. Germline loops: CDR1 MDHEN, CDR2 SYDVKM. CDR3: CASSLPTGSSYNSPLHF. CDR3 bases: TGTGCCAGCAGTTTACCTACAGGGAGCTCCTATAATTCACCCCTCCACTTT.

The J gene is TRBJ2-1, the V gene TRBV4-1; a possible D gene is TRBD1 (5 bases). V shed 1 base and J shed 1 base, with 8 bases lying between them. CDR1 MGHRA and CDR2 YSYEKL come from the germline V gene. The CDR3 is made up of 15 amino acids. CDR3: CASSQVRGSYNEQFF. CDR3 sequence (DNA): TGCGCCAGCAGCCAAGTAAGGGGTTCCTACAATGAGCAGTTCTTC.